This record concerns one TCR beta chain sequence. Its antigen is undetermined. The CDR3 has 17 amino acids. Germline CDR1 reads MGHRA; CDR2 reads YSYEKL. Trimming pared 7 bases from V and 4 bases from J, leaving 22 bases between. This entry belongs to a study of shared clonotypes between healthy human individuals. Whole-study context: Researchers assigned three CD4 naive, three CD4 memory, two CD8 naive and one CD8 memory plate to each donor. Study outcomes and limitations: Shared clonotypes across all four donors exceeded non-shared ones in generation probability.

The table came from immunoSEQ multiplex PCR; TCRdb's copy has only in-frame clones and leaves some out. This table has 600,000 to 750,000 clones, around 70% appearing once. This receptor was taken from a woman under 40 in good health. The rearrangement uses TRBV4-1 and TRBJ2-2, with D tentatively TRBD2 (7 bases). Sequenced sample: memory CD4+ T cells sorted from blood. Subset defined: CD45RA-negative fraction. In DNA, the CDR3 is TGCGCCAGCAAAACCGAGGGGGGGCAGACCGGCACCGGGGAGCTGTTTTTT. It codes for CASKTEGGQTGTGELFF.